These 25 T cell receptor beta chains originate from one sample sequenced in a study of blood T cell repertoires in COVID-19. Here immunoSEQ multiplex PCR was the method, and the copy in TCRdb shows in-frame clones only, minus some. Of 150,000 or so clones detected, around 82% appear once; the ten largest clones hold about 16%. The sequenced sample was peripheral blood. The receptor set was obtained from a human donor with acute or convalescent COVID-19. The donor label of this sample is uncertain.

The chain combines TRBV4-3 with TRBJ1-6; TRBD1 is a possible D gene (6 bases). The CDR3 runs 15 residues. Germline V lookup: CDR1 LGHNA, CDR2 YSLEER. Trimming took 1 base from V and 4 from J, leaving 8 bases between them. The CDR3, as DNA: TGCGCCAGCAGCCAAGTTAGGGGGTATAATTCACCCCTCCACTTT. Its protein is CASSQVRGYNSPLHF.

This chain joins TRBV7-9 and TRBJ2-7; D possibly corresponds to TRBD2 (6 bases). The CDR3 runs to 14 residues. Trimming removed 1 base at V and 6 bases at J, with 13 bases between. From germline, CDR1 is SEHNR and CDR2 FQNEAQ (reference sequence). The CDR3 spells CASSLGPRAGEQYF. As DNA, the CDR3 is TGTGCCAGCAGCTTAGGCCCACGAGCGGGCGAGCAGTACTTC.

V gene TRBV6-1 combines with J gene TRBJ1-2; weak D call: TRBD1 (6 bases). Germline assignment: CDR1 MNHNS and CDR2 SASEGT. V was trimmed by 5 bases and J by 2 bases, leaving 9 bases between them. CDR3 length equals 13 residues. The CDR3 DNA is TGTGCCAGCAGTTTGGGACAAAACTATGGCTACACCTTC. Translated, it gives CASSLGQNYGYTF.

This clone is a singleton in its sample. The rearrangement uses TRBV10-2 and TRBJ1-2, with a tentative D call TRBD1 (5 bases). The CDR3 loop spans 14 amino acids. Germline values: CDR1 WSHSY, CDR2 SAAADI. Trimming took 2 bases from V and 2 from J, leaving 9 bases between them. The CDR3 sequence is CASSEKQANYGYTF. DNA for the CDR3: TGCGCCAGCAGTGAGAAACAGGCGAACTATGGCTACACCTTC.

The chain uses TRBV29-1 and TRBJ2-7; TRBD1 matches 10 bases. V shed 5 bases and J 6 bases; nucleotides not matched to a gene: 7. This CDR3 is built from 13 residues. CDR1 is SQVTM, CDR2 ANQGSEA, per germline. The CDR3 is CSVRGTGVGEQYF. The CDR3 DNA reads as TGCAGCGTTAGGGGGACAGGGGTCGGCGAGCAGTACTTC.

In this sample, this clone turned up once. The chain couples TRBV19 to TRBJ2-1, with TRBD1 matching 8 bases. Trimming at V came to 4 bases and at J to 6 bases, leaving 11 bases not matched to a gene. Germline lookup yields CDR1 LNHDA and CDR2 SQIVND (reference sequence). The CDR3 sequence is 16 residues long. The CDR3 spells CASSTLDREYPNEQFF. The CDR3 nucleotides are TGTGCCAGTAGTACCCTGGACAGGGAGTACCCCAATGAGCAGTTCTTC.

This chain links TRBV29-1 with TRBJ2-2; D is unclear. This CDR3 is 14 amino acids long. Germline V lookup: CDR1 SQVTM, CDR2 ANQGSEA. V shed 6 bases and J shed 0 bases, with 11 bases lying between them. The CDR3 region is CSVPVPTNTGELFF. CDR3 bases: TGCAGCGTACCAGTACCGACGAACACCGGGGAGCTGTTTTTT.

Turning to this clone: Within the sample, other DNA sequences also encode this same CDR3. This chain links TRBV30 with TRBJ1-2, with 7 positions matching TRBD1. CDR3 length equals 12 residues. Germline V CDR1 and CDR2: GTSNPN, SVGIG (reference sequence). Trimming took 0 bases from V and 8 from J; bases not matched to a gene: 3. CDR3 in DNA: TGTGCCTGGAGTGTACGACAGGGAGGCTACACCTTC. Its translation is CAWSVRQGGYTF.

The chain uses TRBV19 and TRBJ2-1; TRBD1 matches 7 bases. The ends lost 3 bases at V and 7 bases at J; junction bases unmatched: 9. Germline CDR1 reads LNHDA; CDR2 reads SQIVND (reference sequence). This CDR3 region has 15 residues. CDR3 DNA: TGTGCCAGTAGTATCGGACAGGTGGGAAGGAATGAGCAGTTCTTC. Translated, it gives CASSIGQVGRNEQFF.

The rearrangement uses TRBV20-1 and TRBJ1-1; a possible D gene is TRBD1 (5 bases). The CDR3 is 14 residues long. Between the trimmed V and J ends, which lost 3 bases and 1 base, there was a span of 12 bases. CDR1 and CDR2 from the germline V gene are DFQATT and SNEGSKA (reference sequence). As DNA, the CDR3 is TGCAGTGCTAGTAGGGGATCACGGAACACTGAAGCTTTCTTT. Protein product: CSASRGSRNTEAFF.

This clone has a handful of counts. The chain uses TRBV6-5 and TRBJ1-2; D may be TRBD1 (5 bases). V lost 10 bases to trimming and J lost 4 bases, with 19 bases between them. Per the germline V gene, CDR1 is MNHEY and CDR2 is SVGAGI. The CDR3 covers 14 residues. The CDR3 DNA reads as TGTGCCACCGTTAGTGCCAGGGAAGGCTATGGCTACACCTTC. This sequence encodes CATVSAREGYGYTF.

This rearrangement joins TRBV9 to TRBJ1-3, with a possible D match to TRBD1 (5 bases). Deletions cut 3 bases from V and 4 bases from J, with 14 bases between. Germline assignment: CDR1 SGDLS and CDR2 YYNGEE. The CDR3 has 15 residues. The CDR3 DNA reads as TGTGCCAGCAGCGCAGCCGACAGATCCGGAAACACCATATATTTT. Its translation is CASSAADRSGNTIYF.

This clone was detected only once. The J gene is TRBJ1-4, the V gene TRBV7-9; D not resolved. V was trimmed by 3 bases and J by 0 bases, leaving 8 bases between them. Per germline, CDR1 SEHNR and CDR2 FQNEAQ (reference sequence). The CDR3 length is 15 residues. The DNA for the CDR3 is TGTGCCAGCAGCTTTGGAGACGCAACTAATGAAAAACTGTTTTTT. Translated, it gives CASSFGDATNEKLFF.

The J gene is TRBJ2-1, the V gene TRBV10-3, with unresolved D. V lost 7 bases and J 5 bases, leaving 9 bases between the germline ends. Germline V gives CDR1 ENHRY, CDR2 SYGVKD. The CDR3 spans 12 residues. The CDR3 region has the DNA TGTGCCATCAAGAGCAGCGACAATGAGCAGTTCTTC. This sequence encodes CAIKSSDNEQFF.

This clone has just a few counts. V and J are TRBV5-1 and TRBJ2-5; TRBD2 aligns across 10 bases. This CDR3 region has 18 residues. The trim removed 1 base at V and 4 bases at J, leaving 13 bases unmatched. The germline V gene encodes CDR1 SGHRS and CDR2 YFSETQ. The CDR3 coding sequence is TGCGCCAGCAGCTTGAGGACTAGCGGCCCGTCGGGGTTAGAGACCCAGTACTTC. Translated, it gives CASSLRTSGPSGLETQYF.

The CDR3 DNA sequence: TGTGCCAGCAAGCAGGGACAGCACACAGATACGCAGTATTTT. Translating gives CASKQGQHTDTQYF. The chain is built from TRBV6-5 and TRBJ2-3, with TRBD1 matching 7 bases. The CDR3 is made up of 14 amino acids. The junction had 6 bases not matched to a gene; V was cut back by 7 bases and J by 2 bases. The V gene's germline CDR1 is MNHEY and CDR2 SVGAGI.

J is TRBJ1-2 and V is TRBV29-1; the match to TRBD1 covers 8 bases. Germline V gives CDR1 SQVTM, CDR2 ANQGSEA. The V segment lost 5 bases and the J segment 2 bases; nucleotides outside the gene matches: 4. CDR3 length: 13 residues. CDR3 nucleotides: TGCAGCGTTAGGGACAGGCTGAACTATGGCTACACCTTC. It specifies CSVRDRLNYGYTF.

The V call is TRBV7-2, the J call TRBJ2-7; TRBD2 matches 10 bases. Germline assignment: CDR1 SGHTA and CDR2 FQGNSA. Trimming took 6 bases from V and 5 from J; bases not matched to a gene: 13. There are 16 residues in the CDR3. The DNA of the CDR3 is TGTGCCAGCAGTTCCCTCCTTCTAGCGGGGGCCCACGAGCAGTACTTC. Its protein is CASSSLLLAGAHEQYF.

V is TRBV7-9 and J is TRBJ2-3, with a weak D call TRBD1 (6 bases). Germline lookup yields CDR1 SEHNR and CDR2 FQNEAQ (reference sequence). CDR3 length equals 19 residues. The ends were cut back, 1 base at V and 2 bases at J, with 22 bases in the middle. This CDR3 is CASSLGMTRTALLTDTQYF. The DNA for the CDR3 is TGTGCCAGCAGCTTAGGGATGACCCGGACAGCCCTACTCACAGATACGCAGTATTTT.

The V call is TRBV6-2 or TRBV6-3, the J call TRBJ1-1, with TRBD1 matching over 9 bases. Germline V gives CDR1 MNHEY, CDR2 SVGEGT. V lost 5 bases to trimming and J lost 1 base; unmatched junction nucleotides: 11. The length of the CDR3 is 17 residues. CDR3 coding DNA: TGTGCCAGCAGTAGACCGGGACAGGGAGTGAGGAACACTGAAGCTTTCTTT. As protein: CASSRPGQGVRNTEAFF.

The chain uses TRBV10-3 and TRBJ2-3, with 9 bases lining up with TRBD2. The J segment lost 3 bases and the V segment lost 4 bases, leaving 5 bases of the junction unmatched. The length of the CDR3 is 15 residues. Germline CDR1 ENHRY, CDR2 SYGVKD. CDR3: CAISVGGGATDTQYF. CDR3 nucleotides: TGTGCCATCAGTGTGGGCGGGGGGGCGACAGATACGCAGTATTTT.

This clone was picked up a small number of times. This sequence joins TRBV7-2 and TRBJ1-1; D call uncertain. Germline V gene sequence: CDR1 SGHTA, CDR2 FQGNSA. The CDR3 totals 12 residues. Trimming removed 5 bases at V and 6 bases at J, with 10 bases between. For the CDR3, the DNA is TGTGCCAGCAGCCAAGTGGGCGCTGAAGCTTTCTTT. The encoded protein is CASSQVGAEAFF.

The V call is TRBV5-1, the J call TRBJ2-2; D call uncertain. The CDR3 covers 15 residues. V was clipped by 4 bases and J by 1 base, with 11 bases between them. From germline, CDR1 is SGHRS and CDR2 YFSETQ. The CDR3 DNA is TGCGCCAGCAGCCTCCCTCAGGTGAACACCGGGGAGCTGTTTTTT. As protein: CASSLPQVNTGELFF.

Worth noting for this clone: This CDR3 is also generated by other DNA sequences in the sample. This chain links TRBV18 with TRBJ1-1; TRBD1 aligns across 7 bases. Germline V gene sequence: CDR1 KGHSH, CDR2 LQKENI. The trim removed 6 bases at V and 1 base at J, leaving 5 bases unmatched. This CDR3 comprises 14 residues. Here the CDR3 reads CASSRDRTNTEAFF. The DNA of the CDR3 is TGTGCCAGCTCCCGGGACAGAACGAACACTGAAGCTTTCTTT.

This clone has a handful of counts. The V call is TRBV11-2, the J call TRBJ1-1, with TRBD1 matching 8 bases. CDR1 is SGHAT and CDR2 is FQNNGV in the germline V gene. With 1 base clipped from V and 0 bases from J, the junction kept 4 bases outside the gene matches. This CDR3 is built from 16 residues. In DNA, the CDR3 is TGTGCCAGCAGCTTAGGGCAGGGGGCTATGAACACTGAAGCTTTCTTT. Translating it yields CASSLGQGAMNTEAFF.